This entry concerns a single TCR beta chain. What antigen it recognizes has not been identified. No clone much larger than this one lies a single base away; base qualities are absent. The CDR3, cysteine through phenylalanine, is 14 amino acids long. Just CDR3 DNA is preserved here, 42 bases in frame from base 1. Trimmed from V: 3 bases; trimmed from J: 3 bases; junction bases lacking a gene match: 4. CDR1 MNHEY and CDR2 SMNVEV are derived from the germline V gene (reference sequence). The data were obtained in a study of CD8 T cells in Susac syndrome (dated by TCRdb to between 2018 and 2021). In terms of the full investigation: Repertoire sequencing was used to test whether CD8+ T cell activation and differentiation in Susac syndrome was antigen driven. The study compared CD8+ T cell repertoire clonality among 12 healthy donors, 14 Susac syndrome patients and 15 multiple sclerosis patients. The investigation overall reported the following: The number of individuals in the TCR sequencing and HLA analysis was acknowledged as relatively small.

RNA was extracted using the RNeasy kit, and roughly 0.5 to 1 ug of the RNA was reverse transcribed with random hexamers. The immunoSEQ multiplex PCR assay, covering 54 Vbeta and 13 Jbeta segments, was used to amplify TCR beta CDR3 regions. To correct PCR amplification bias, a synthetic template baseline was used for both primer optimization and computational correction. Processing in the source paper ran as follows. Only productive sequences were kept, with reads annotated to V, D and J genes according to IMGT and analyzed in immunoSEQ Analyzer. Clonality was computed as one minus Shannon entropy normalized by log2 of the number of productive unique sequences. For each patient and control, public and private clones were evaluated among the 100 most prevalent clones. Clones were defined as Susac-specific when absent from the healthy and MS cohorts, from over 950 published viral clones and from other ImmuneACCESS disease sequences. TCRdb ran its own pipeline on the public reads, namely fastp trimming at Q25 and MiXCR clone calling, and kept in-frame beta chains. Records with the same CDR3 protein are collapsed into one entry carrying the most frequent genes and DNA. The authors' filters were not applied to this entry. In all, the sample holds roughly 50,000 distinct CDR3 sequences, and roughly 93% of those were seen once. The ten largest clonotypes hold almost 0.55% of the sample.

Peripheral blood CD8+ and CD4+ T cells from healthy donors, Susac syndrome patients and multiple sclerosis patients were profiled by high-throughput TCR beta sequencing. Healthy donors were age- and sex-matched controls. CD8+ TEMRA cells were enriched by FACS, while bulk CD8+ and CD4+ T cells were purified by magnetic negative isolation. Blood was collected in EDTA tubes and processed within 24 hours, with PBMCs isolated through density gradient centrifugation. PBMCs intended for TCR sequencing were cryopreserved in liquid nitrogen and thawed later in a water bath at 37 degrees C. Purity of sorted or isolated CD4+, CD8+ and CD8+ TEMRA cells was at least 90%.

The chain links TRBV27 with TRBJ2-7; TRBD1 agrees with 8 junctional bases. This clonotype was sampled from a human donor in good health. The sequencing sample was made of CD8+ T cells from PBMCs. Read as DNA, the sequence is TGTGCCAGCAGTTTGACAGGGGATTTCTACGAGCAGTACTTC. Its product reads: CASSLTGDFYEQYF.